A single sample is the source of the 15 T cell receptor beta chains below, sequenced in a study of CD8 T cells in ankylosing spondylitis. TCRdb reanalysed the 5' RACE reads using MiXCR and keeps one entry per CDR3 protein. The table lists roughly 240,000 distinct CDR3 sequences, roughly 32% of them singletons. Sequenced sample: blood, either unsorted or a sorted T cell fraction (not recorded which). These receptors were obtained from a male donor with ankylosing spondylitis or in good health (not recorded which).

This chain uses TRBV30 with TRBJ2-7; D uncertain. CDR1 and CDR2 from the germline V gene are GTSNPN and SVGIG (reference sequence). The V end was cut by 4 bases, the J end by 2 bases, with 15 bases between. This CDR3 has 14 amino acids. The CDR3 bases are TGTGCCTGGAATCGTGGGCCGGTCACCTACGAGCAGTACTTC. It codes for CAWNRGPVTYEQYF.

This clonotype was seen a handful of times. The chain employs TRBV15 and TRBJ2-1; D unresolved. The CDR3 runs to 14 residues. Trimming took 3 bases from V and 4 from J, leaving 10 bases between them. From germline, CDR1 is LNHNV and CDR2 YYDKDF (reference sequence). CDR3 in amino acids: CATSRGYGYNEQFF. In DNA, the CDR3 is TGTGCCACCAGCAGGGGGTACGGGTACAATGAGCAGTTCTTC.

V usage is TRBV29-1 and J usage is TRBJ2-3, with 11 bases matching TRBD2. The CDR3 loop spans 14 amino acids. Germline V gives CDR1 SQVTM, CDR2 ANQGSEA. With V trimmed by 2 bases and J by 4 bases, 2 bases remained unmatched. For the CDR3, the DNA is TGCAGCGTTGAATCTAGCGGGGGGCCAGATACGCAGTATTTT. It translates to CSVESSGGPDTQYF.

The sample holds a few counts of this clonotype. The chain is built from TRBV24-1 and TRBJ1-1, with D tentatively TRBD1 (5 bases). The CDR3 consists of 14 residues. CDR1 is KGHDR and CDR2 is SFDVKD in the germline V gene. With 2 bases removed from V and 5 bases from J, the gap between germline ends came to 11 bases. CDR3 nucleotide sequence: TGTGCCACCAGTGATTATGGGGGAGGGACTGAAGCTTTCTTT. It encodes CATSDYGGGTEAFF.

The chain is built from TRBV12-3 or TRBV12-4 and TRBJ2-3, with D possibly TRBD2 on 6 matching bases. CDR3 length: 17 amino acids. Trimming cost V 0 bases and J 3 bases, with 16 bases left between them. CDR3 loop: CASSLARRLALTDTQYF. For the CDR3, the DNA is TGTGCCAGCAGTTTAGCCCGACGTCTAGCGCTAACAGATACGCAGTATTTT.

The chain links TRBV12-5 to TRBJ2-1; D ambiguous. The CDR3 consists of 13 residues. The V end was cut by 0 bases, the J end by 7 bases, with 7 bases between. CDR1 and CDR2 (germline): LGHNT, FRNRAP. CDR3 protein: CASGLVNRNEQFF. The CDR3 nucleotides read TGTGCTAGTGGTTTGGTGAACAGAAATGAGCAGTTCTTC.

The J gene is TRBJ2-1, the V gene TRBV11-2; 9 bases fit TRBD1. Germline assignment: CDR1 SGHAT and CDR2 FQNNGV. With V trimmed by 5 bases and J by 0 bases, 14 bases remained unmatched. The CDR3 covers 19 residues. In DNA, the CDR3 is TGTGCCAGCAGCGGGACAGGGTTAAGCGGGGTAAGCTCCTACAATGAGCAGTTCTTC. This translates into CASSGTGLSGVSSYNEQFF.

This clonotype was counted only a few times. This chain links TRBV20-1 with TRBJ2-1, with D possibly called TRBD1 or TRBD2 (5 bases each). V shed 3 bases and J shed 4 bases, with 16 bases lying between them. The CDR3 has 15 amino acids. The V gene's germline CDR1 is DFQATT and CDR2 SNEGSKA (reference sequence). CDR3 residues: CSASDSRDGYNEQFF. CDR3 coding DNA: TGCAGTGCTAGCGACAGCAGGGACGGTTACAATGAGCAGTTCTTC.

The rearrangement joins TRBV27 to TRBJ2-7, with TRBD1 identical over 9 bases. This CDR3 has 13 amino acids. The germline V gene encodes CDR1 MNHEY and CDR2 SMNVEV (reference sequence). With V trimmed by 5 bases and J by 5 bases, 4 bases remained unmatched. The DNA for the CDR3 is TGTGCCAGCAGTATACAGGGGGCTAACGAGCAGTACTTC. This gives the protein CASSIQGANEQYF.

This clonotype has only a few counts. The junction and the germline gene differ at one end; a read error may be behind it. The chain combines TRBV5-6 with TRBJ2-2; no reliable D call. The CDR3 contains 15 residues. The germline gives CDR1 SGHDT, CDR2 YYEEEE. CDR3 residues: CASSPLRLNIGELFF. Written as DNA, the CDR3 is TGTGCCAGCAGCCCCCTGAGGCTTAACATCGGGGAGCTGTTTTTT.

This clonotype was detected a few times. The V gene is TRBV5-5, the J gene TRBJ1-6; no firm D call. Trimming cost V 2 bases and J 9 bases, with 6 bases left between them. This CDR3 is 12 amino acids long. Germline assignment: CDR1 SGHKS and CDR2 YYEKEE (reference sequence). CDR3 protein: CASSFLSSPLHF. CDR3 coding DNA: TGTGCCAGCAGCTTCCTTAGTTCACCCCTCCACTTT.

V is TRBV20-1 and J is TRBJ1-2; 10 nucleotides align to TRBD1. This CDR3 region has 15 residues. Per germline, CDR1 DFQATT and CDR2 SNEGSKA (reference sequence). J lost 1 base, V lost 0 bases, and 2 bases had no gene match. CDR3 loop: CSARDWTGGNYGYTF. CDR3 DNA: TGCAGTGCTAGAGATTGGACAGGGGGTAACTATGGCTACACCTTC.

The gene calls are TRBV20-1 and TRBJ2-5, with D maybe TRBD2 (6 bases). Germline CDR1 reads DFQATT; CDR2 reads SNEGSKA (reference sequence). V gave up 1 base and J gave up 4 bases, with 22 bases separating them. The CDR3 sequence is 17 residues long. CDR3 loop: CSARAPLPGDGRETQYF. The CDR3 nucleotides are TGCAGTGCTAGAGCTCCTTTGCCGGGGGACGGTCGAGAGACCCAGTACTTC.

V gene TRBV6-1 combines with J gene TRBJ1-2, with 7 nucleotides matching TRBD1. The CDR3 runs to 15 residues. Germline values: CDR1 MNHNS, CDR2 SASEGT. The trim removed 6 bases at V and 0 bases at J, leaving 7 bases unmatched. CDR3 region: CASRITGTANYGYTF. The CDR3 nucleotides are TGTGCCAGCAGGATAACCGGGACAGCTAACTATGGCTACACCTTC.

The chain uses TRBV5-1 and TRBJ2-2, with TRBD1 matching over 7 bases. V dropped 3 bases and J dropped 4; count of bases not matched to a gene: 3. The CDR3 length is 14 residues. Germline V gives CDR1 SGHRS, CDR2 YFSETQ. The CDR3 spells CASSSQGPTGELFF. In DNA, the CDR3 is TGCGCCAGCAGCTCACAGGGGCCCACCGGGGAGCTGTTTTTT.